Listed here are 26 T cell receptor beta chains from one sample, sequenced in a study of spatial heterogeneity in lung cancer. Time point here: sample taken at primary tumor resection. Unsorted samples of tumor, nontumor lung or frozen PBMC had their whole RNA sequenced. TCRdb ran MiXCR on the 5' RACE reads and lists one entry per CDR3 protein. The repertoire holds approximately 90,000 distinct CDR3 sequences, with 7.5% to 10% as singletons. The sequences come from PBMCs, collected at surgery. The receptors stem from a male donor with early-stage non-small cell lung cancer.

A few counts support this clonotype. The V gene is TRBV11-2, the J gene TRBJ2-3, with D hard to call. The length of the CDR3 is 12 residues. Trimming removed 2 bases at V and 7 bases at J, with 7 bases between. Germline CDR1 reads SGHAT; CDR2 reads FQNNGV. In nucleotides, the CDR3 is TGTGCCAGCAGCTTAAAAGGAAATACGCAGTATTTT. Its translation: CASSLKGNTQYF.

This clonotype showed up just a few times. The chain couples TRBV10-3 to TRBJ2-1, with D maybe TRBD1 (9 bases). The CDR3 is made up of 16 amino acids. V lost 3 bases and J 8 bases, leaving 20 bases between the germline ends. Germline V lookup: CDR1 ENHRY, CDR2 SYGVKD. The DNA for the CDR3 is TGTGCCATCAGTGACCCCCGGGGGGGACAGGGCCATGAGCAGTTCTTC. It yields the protein CAISDPRGGQGHEQFF.

This sequence joins TRBV20-1 and TRBJ2-4; D gene unclear. Trimming left V 6 bases short and J 5 bases short, with 14 bases between. The CDR3 spans 13 residues. Germline CDR1 DFQATT, CDR2 SNEGSKA (reference sequence). For the CDR3, the DNA is TGCAGTGCAGGAACACCAGCAGAAAACATTCAGTACTTC. Its protein is CSAGTPAENIQYF.

The chain combines TRBV5-1 with TRBJ2-1; possible D gene TRBD2, 6 bases. The CDR3 runs 13 residues. Germline CDR1 SGHRS, CDR2 YFSETQ. Trimming took off 4 bases at V and 5 bases at J, with 10 bases between the two ends. CDR3 sequence: CASSAGLHNEQFF. CDR3 DNA sequence: TGCGCCAGCAGCGCGGGACTTCACAATGAGCAGTTCTTC.

This chain links TRBV2 with TRBJ1-5; 7 bases are shared with TRBD1. The length of the CDR3 is 13 residues. Germline V CDR1 and CDR2: SNHLY, FYNNEI. V trimming: 8 bases; J trimming: 6 bases; junction bases outside the gene matches: 7. CDR3 sequence reads: CASGTGVSQPQHF. As DNA, the CDR3 is TGTGCCAGCGGAACAGGGGTCAGTCAGCCCCAGCATTTT.

This chain uses TRBV7-9 with TRBJ2-7; 9 bases fit TRBD2. The ends lost 0 bases at V and 9 bases at J; junction bases unmatched: 6. This CDR3 comprises 14 residues. CDR1 is SEHNR and CDR2 is FQNEAQ in the germline V gene (reference sequence). The CDR3 coding sequence is TGTGCCAGCAGCTTAGCTTGGACTAGCGAAGGGCAGTACTTC. It codes for CASSLAWTSEGQYF.

This clonotype was detected a few times. The CDR3 DNA reads as TGTGCCAGCAGCCAAGGACGCACCGAGACCCAGTACTTC. Translating it yields CASSQGRTETQYF. This chain links TRBV11-1 with TRBJ2-5, with D uncertain. The germline gives CDR1 SGHAT, CDR2 FQDESV (reference sequence). This CDR3 is 13 amino acids long. V gave up 5 bases and J gave up 5 bases, with 12 bases separating them.

This clonotype came up a few times. The chain links TRBV5-1 to TRBJ2-7, with D unresolved. Trimming cost V 0 bases and J 9 bases, with 7 bases left between them. CDR3 size: 11 residues. Germline loops: CDR1 SGHRS, CDR2 YFSETQ. The CDR3 sequence: CASSLDNAQYF. The CDR3 DNA is TGCGCCAGCAGCTTGGACAACGCGCAGTACTTC.

This clonotype appeared a few times. The J gene is TRBJ2-1, the V gene TRBV5-1; 8 bases line up with TRBD1. CDR3 length equals 16 residues. With V trimmed by 6 bases and J by 1 base, 9 bases remained unmatched. Per the germline V gene, CDR1 is SGHRS and CDR2 is YFSETQ. The chain's CDR3 is CASTLFGTGSYNEQFF. Here the CDR3 DNA reads TGCGCCAGCACCTTATTCGGGACAGGATCCTACAATGAGCAGTTCTTC.

This clonotype was recorded at least ten times. The chain couples TRBV5-4 to TRBJ1-6, with TRBD1 matching over 7 bases. Germline V gene data show CDR1 as SGHNT and CDR2 as YYREEE (reference sequence). The CDR3 has 15 amino acids. The V segment lost 9 bases and the J segment 10 bases; nucleotides outside the gene matches: 16. This CDR3 reads CATRQGRVFGSPLHF. The CDR3 DNA is TGTGCCACCAGACAGGGCCGAGTTTTTGGATCACCCCTCCACTTT.

The V gene is TRBV12-5, the J gene TRBJ2-3; D remains unclear. Germline V gene lookup returns CDR1 LGHNT and CDR2 FRNRAP. This CDR3 is 11 amino acids long. V was clipped by 4 bases and J by 5 bases, with 4 bases between them. This CDR3 reads CASGSGDTQYF. In nucleotides, the CDR3 is TGTGCTAGTGGTTCAGGAGATACGCAGTATTTT.

This clonotype was detected only a few times. This rearrangement joins TRBV7-2 to TRBJ2-1; D ambiguous. V lost 1 base to trimming and J lost 0 bases, with 10 bases between them. Germline CDR1 is SGHTA and CDR2 is FQGNSA. The CDR3 is made up of 16 amino acids. CDR3 coding DNA: TGTGCCAGCAGCTTAGGCTCGGTGAGCTCCTACAATGAGCAGTTCTTC. It translates to CASSLGSVSSYNEQFF.

This clonotype was observed at least ten times. The chain uses TRBV5-6 and TRBJ2-1; D might be TRBD2 (6 bases). The CDR3 loop spans 12 amino acids. Germline-derived CDR1 and CDR2 are SGHDT and YYEEEE. V lost 4 bases and J lost 10, with 12 bases in between. CDR3 in DNA: TGTGCCAGCAGCCCTCCCGGACTAGAGCAGTTCTTC. Translated, it gives CASSPPGLEQFF.

This clonotype was seen at least ten times. The V gene is TRBV2, the J gene TRBJ2-7; D remains unclear. Germline V gives CDR1 SNHLY, CDR2 FYNNEI. V lost 3 bases, J lost 4 bases, and 1 base lay in between. CDR3 size: 10 residues. CDR3 amino acids: CASSEYEQYF. In DNA, the CDR3 is TGTGCCAGCAGTGAGTACGAGCAGTACTTC.

This clonotype showed up just a few times. The chain carries TRBV19 and TRBJ2-3, with D maybe TRBD1 (6 bases). CDR3 length: 14 residues. CDR1 is LNHDA and CDR2 is SQIVND in the germline V gene (reference sequence). Trimming left V 7 bases short and J 6 bases short, with 17 bases between. The CDR3 DNA is TGTGCCAGTACGGGGCAGGGGAAAGCGGATACGCAGTATTTT. Residues: CASTGQGKADTQYF.

In its sample, this clonotype was seen a few times. CDR3 protein: CASKRAGTETQYF. DNA of the CDR3: TGCGCCAGCAAAAGGGCAGGGACGGAGACCCAGTACTTC. The chain recombines TRBV5-1 with TRBJ2-5; the D call may be TRBD1 or TRBD2 (5 bases each). V lost 6 bases and J lost 5, with 14 bases in between. The CDR3 totals 13 residues. The V gene's germline CDR1 is SGHRS and CDR2 YFSETQ.

This clonotype showed up many times. The chain carries TRBV7-2 and TRBJ2-7, with no clear D. Germline V gene lookup returns CDR1 SGHTA and CDR2 FQGNSA. V gave up 4 bases and J gave up 0 bases, with 16 bases separating them. The CDR3 runs to 16 residues. The CDR3: CASSSRVTHPSYEQYF. The CDR3 DNA is TGTGCCAGCAGCTCTAGGGTGACCCATCCCTCCTACGAGCAGTACTTC.

This clonotype was counted only a few times. The V call is TRBV7-2, the J call TRBJ2-3; D is unclear. The CDR3 is 13 amino acids. In germline, CDR1 is SGHTA, CDR2 FQGNSA. V lost 3 bases, J lost 2 bases, and 6 bases lay in between. The CDR3 coding sequence is TGTGCCAGCAGCTTTCAAGTCACAGATACGCAGTATTTT. It translates to CASSFQVTDTQYF.

This clonotype was observed many times. The chain has TRBV7-2 and TRBJ1-2; weak D call: TRBD1 (6 bases). With 5 bases removed from V and 1 base from J, the gap between germline ends came to 17 bases. This CDR3 spans 16 amino acids. Germline-derived CDR1 and CDR2 are SGHTA and FQGNSA. Written as DNA, the CDR3 is TGTGCCAGCAGCCCCAAGACAGGAAGGGATAACTATGGCTACACCTTC. Its protein product is CASSPKTGRDNYGYTF. Based on the CDR3 plus reference TRBV7-2 and TRBJ1-2, the full variable domain is GAGVSQSPSNKVTEKGKDVELRCDPISGHTALYWYRQSLGQGLEFLIYFQGNSAPDKSGLPSDRFSAERTGGSVSTLTIQRTQQEDSAVYLCASSPKTGRDNYGYTFGSGTRLTVV.

This clonotype was picked up a small number of times. The J gene is TRBJ2-5, the V gene TRBV4-2; 7 positions match TRBD1. Germline CDR1 reads LGHNA; CDR2 reads YNFKEQ. V gave up 1 base and J gave up 0 bases; unmatched junction bases: 8. CDR3 length: 17 residues. The CDR3 protein is CASSQAPTGTYQETQYF. The CDR3 nucleotides read TGTGCCAGCAGCCAAGCACCGACAGGGACATACCAAGAGACCCAGTACTTC.

The chain joins TRBV6-2 or TRBV6-3 to TRBJ2-2, with 9 positions matching TRBD1. V shed 6 bases and J 7 bases; nucleotides not matched to a gene: 9. CDR1 and CDR2 from the germline V gene are MNHEY and SVGEGT. The length of the CDR3 is 15 residues. CDR3 DNA: TGTGCCAGCAGCCCCTTCGACAGGGGGGTCGGGGAGCTGTTTTTT. Protein product: CASSPFDRGVGELFF.

In its sample, this clonotype was seen a few times. One end of the junction fails to match germline, which may point to a read error. The chain links TRBV5-4 to TRBJ2-3, with TRBD1 identical over 9 bases. Germline loops: CDR1 SGHNT, CDR2 YYREEE (reference sequence). This CDR3 contains 15 residues. In DNA form, the CDR3 reads TGTGCCAGCAGGTTGGACAGGGGCCGCACAGATACGCAGTATTTT. It specifies CASRLDRGRTDTQYF. Combining the CDR3 with reference TRBV5-4 and TRBJ2-3 gives the whole variable domain ETGVTQSPTHLIKTRGQQVTLRCSSQSGHNTVSWYQQALGQGPQFIFQYYREEENGRGNFPPRFSGLQFPNYSSELNVNALELDDSALYLCASRLDRGRTDTQYFGPGTRLTVL.

In regard to this clonotype: A much larger clonotype is one base distant, so this may be a read error. The chain recombines TRBV18 with TRBJ2-6, with 8 bases fitting TRBD1. In germline, CDR1 is KGHSH, CDR2 LQKENI. CDR3 length: 16 residues. CDR3 bases: TGTGCCAGCTCACCCGGGACAGGCTCTGGGACCAACGTCCTGACTTTC. Translating it yields CASSPGTGSGTNVLTF.

In this sample, this clonotype turned up a few times. The chain links TRBV27 to TRBJ2-7, with D perhaps being TRBD1 or TRBD2 (6 bases each). The CDR3 runs 15 residues. CDR1 and CDR2 (germline): MNHEY, SMNVEV (reference sequence). The V end lost 5 bases, the J end lost 0 bases, and 14 bases lay between the germline ends. The CDR3 region has the DNA TGTGCCAGCAGTCGTCAGGGGAGGAGCTCCTACGAGCAGTACTTC. It is translated as CASSRQGRSSYEQYF.

There are a few counts of this clonotype. This chain joins TRBV13 and TRBJ1-2; D perhaps matches TRBD1 (5 bases). The V gene lost 3 bases and the J gene lost 3 bases, with 8 bases spanning the gap. Germline V gene sequence: CDR1 PRHDT, CDR2 FYEKMQ (reference sequence). This CDR3 has 13 residues. CDR3 amino acids: CASSLSGDYGYTF. The CDR3 bases are TGTGCCAGCAGCTTGTCGGGGGACTATGGCTACACCTTC.

The J gene is TRBJ2-7, the V gene TRBV5-1, with TRBD1 matching 12 bases. Losses at the gene ends were 4 bases for V and 4 bases for J; bases not matched to a gene: 3. The CDR3 runs to 14 residues. CDR1 SGHRS and CDR2 YFSETQ come from the germline V gene. The CDR3 reads CASSRGQGAYEQYF. Here the CDR3 DNA reads TGCGCCAGCAGCAGGGGACAGGGGGCGTACGAGCAGTACTTC.